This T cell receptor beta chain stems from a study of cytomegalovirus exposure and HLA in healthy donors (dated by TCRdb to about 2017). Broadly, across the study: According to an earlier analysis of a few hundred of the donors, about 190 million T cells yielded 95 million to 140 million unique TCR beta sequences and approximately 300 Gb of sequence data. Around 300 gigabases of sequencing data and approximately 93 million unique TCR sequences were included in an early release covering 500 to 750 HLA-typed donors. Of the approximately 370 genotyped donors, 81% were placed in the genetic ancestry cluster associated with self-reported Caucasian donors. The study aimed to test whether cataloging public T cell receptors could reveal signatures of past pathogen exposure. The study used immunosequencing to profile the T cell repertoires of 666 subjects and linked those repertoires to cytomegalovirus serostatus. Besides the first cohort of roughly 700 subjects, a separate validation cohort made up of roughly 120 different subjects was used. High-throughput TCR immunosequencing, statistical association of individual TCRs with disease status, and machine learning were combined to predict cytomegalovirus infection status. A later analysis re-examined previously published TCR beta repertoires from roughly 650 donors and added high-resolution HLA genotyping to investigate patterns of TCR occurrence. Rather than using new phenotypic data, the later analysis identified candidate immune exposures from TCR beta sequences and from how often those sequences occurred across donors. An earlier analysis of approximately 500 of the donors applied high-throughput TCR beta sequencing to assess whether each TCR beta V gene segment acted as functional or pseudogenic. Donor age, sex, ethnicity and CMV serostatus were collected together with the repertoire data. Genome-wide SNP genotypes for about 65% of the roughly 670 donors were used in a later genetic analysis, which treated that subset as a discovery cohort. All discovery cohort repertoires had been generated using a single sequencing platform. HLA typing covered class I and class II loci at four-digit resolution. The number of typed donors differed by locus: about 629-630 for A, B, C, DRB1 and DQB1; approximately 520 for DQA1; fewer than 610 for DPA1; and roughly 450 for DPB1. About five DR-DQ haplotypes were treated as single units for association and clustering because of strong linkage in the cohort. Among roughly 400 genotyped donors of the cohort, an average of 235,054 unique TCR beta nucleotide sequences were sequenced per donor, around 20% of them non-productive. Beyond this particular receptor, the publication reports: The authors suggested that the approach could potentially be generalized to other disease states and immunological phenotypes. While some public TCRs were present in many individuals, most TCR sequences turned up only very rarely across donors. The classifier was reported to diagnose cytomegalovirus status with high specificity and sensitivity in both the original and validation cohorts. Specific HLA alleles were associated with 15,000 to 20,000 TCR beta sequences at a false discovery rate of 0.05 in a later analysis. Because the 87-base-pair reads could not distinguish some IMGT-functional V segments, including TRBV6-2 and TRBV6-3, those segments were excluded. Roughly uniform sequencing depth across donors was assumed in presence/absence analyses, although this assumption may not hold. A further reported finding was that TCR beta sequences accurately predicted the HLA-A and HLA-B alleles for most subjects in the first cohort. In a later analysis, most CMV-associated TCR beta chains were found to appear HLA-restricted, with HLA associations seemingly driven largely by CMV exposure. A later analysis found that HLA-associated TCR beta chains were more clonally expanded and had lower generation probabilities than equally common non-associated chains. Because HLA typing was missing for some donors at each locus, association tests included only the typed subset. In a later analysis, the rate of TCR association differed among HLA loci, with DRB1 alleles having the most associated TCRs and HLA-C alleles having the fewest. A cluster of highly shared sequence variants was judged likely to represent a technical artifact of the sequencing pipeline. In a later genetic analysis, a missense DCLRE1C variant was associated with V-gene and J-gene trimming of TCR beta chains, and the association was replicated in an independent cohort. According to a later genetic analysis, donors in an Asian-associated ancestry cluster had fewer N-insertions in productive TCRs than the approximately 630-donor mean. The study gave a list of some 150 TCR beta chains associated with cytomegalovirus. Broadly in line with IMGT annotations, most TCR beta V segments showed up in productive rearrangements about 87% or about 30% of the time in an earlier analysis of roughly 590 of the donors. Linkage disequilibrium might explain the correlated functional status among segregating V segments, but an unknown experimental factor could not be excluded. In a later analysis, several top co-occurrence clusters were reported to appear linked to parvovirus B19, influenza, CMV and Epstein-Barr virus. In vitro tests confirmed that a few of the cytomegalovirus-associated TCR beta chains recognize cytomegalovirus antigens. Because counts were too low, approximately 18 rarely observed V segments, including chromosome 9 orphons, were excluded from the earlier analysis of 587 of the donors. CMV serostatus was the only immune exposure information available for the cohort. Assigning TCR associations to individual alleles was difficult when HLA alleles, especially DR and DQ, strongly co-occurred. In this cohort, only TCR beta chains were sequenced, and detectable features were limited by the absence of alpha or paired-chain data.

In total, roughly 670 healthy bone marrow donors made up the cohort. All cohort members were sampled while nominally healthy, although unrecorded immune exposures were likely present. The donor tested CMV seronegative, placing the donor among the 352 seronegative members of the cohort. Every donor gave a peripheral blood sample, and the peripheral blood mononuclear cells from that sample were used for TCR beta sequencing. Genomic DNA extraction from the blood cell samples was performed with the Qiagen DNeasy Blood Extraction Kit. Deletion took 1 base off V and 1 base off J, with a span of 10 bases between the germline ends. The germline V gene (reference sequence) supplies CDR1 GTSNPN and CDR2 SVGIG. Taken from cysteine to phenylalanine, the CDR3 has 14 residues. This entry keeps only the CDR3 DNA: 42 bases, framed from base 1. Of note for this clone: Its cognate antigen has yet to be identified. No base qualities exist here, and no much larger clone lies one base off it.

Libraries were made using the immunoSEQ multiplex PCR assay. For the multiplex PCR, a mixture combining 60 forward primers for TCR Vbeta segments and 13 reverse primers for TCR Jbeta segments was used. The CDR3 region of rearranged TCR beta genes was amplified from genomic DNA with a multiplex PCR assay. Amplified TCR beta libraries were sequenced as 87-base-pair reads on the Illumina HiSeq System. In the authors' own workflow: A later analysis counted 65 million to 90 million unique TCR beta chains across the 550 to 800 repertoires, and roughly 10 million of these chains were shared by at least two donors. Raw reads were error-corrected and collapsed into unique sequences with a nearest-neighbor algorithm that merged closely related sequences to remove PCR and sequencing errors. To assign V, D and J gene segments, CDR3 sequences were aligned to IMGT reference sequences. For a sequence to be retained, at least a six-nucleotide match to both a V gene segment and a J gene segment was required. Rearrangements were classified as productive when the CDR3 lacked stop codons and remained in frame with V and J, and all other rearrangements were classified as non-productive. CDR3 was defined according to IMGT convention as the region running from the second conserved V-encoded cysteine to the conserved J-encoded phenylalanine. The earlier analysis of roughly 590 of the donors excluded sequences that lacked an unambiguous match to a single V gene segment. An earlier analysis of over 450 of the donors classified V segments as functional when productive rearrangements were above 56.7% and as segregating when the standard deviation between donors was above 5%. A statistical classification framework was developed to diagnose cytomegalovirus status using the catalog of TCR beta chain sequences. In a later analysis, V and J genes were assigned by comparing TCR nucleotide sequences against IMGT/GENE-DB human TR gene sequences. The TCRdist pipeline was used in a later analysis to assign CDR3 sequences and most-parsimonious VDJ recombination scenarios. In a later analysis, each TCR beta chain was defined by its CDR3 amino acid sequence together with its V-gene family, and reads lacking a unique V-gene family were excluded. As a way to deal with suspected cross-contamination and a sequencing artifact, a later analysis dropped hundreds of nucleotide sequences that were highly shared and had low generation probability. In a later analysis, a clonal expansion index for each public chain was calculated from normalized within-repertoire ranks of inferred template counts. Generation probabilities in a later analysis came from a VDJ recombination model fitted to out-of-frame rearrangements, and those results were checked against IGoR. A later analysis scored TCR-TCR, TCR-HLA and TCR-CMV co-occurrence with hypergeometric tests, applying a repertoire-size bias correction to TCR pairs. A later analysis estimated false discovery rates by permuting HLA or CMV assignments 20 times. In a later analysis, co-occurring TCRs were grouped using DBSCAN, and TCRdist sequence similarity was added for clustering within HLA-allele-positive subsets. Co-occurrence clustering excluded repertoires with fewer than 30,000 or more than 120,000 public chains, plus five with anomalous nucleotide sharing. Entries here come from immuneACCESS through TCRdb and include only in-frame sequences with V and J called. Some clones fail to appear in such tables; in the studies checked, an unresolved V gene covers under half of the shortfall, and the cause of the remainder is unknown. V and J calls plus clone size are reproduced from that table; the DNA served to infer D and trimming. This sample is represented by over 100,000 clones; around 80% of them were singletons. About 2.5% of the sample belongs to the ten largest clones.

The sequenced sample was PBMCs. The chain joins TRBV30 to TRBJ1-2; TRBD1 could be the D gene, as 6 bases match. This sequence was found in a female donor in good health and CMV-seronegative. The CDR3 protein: CAWSGQAVNYGYTF. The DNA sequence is TGTGCCTGGAGTGGACAGGCGGTTAACTATGGCTACACCTTC.